The 8 T cell receptor beta chains below were found in one sample sequenced in a study of CD8 T cells in ankylosing spondylitis. One entry per CDR3 protein results from TCRdb running MiXCR on the 5' RACE reads. The sample contains about 130,000 distinct CDR3 sequences, roughly 8.8% of which appear only once. The sample taken for sequencing was blood, either unsorted or a sorted T cell fraction (not recorded which). Every receptor here comes from a male donor with ankylosing spondylitis or in good health (not recorded which).

This clonotype was counted between two and nine times. The chain has TRBV7-2 and TRBJ1-5; TRBD1 aligns across 9 bases. This CDR3 contains 15 residues. The trim removed 4 bases at V and 3 bases at J, leaving 4 bases unmatched. Germline V gene data show CDR1 as SGHTA and CDR2 as FQGNSA. For the CDR3, the DNA is TGTGCCAGCAGCTCGGACAGGGGCCACAATCAGCCCCAGCATTTT. It encodes CASSSDRGHNQPQHF.

The gene calls are TRBV12-3 or TRBV12-4 and TRBJ1-1; TRBD1 is a possible D gene (6 bases). V dropped 5 bases and J dropped 9 bases, with 16 bases sitting between them. The CDR3 totals 13 residues. Written as DNA, the CDR3 is TGTGCCAGCAGTCCAACAGGGATAACTCAAGCTTTCTTT. It translates to CASSPTGITQAFF.

The table lists this clonotype with many counts. This chain connects TRBV6-2 or TRBV6-3 to TRBJ1-2; D might be TRBD1 (5 bases). Germline V lookup: CDR1 MNHEY, CDR2 SVGEGT. Trimming pared 7 bases from V and 6 bases from J, leaving 21 bases between. The CDR3 is 15 amino acids. The CDR3 DNA reads as TGTGCCAGCAAACAAACCCCCAGGGACTACGATGGCTACACCTTC. Its translation: CASKQTPRDYDGYTF.

The chain combines TRBV27 with TRBJ2-1, with 11 positions matching TRBD2. Germline loops: CDR1 MNHEY, CDR2 SMNVEV (reference sequence). This CDR3 has 15 amino acids. The ends lost 2 bases at V and 6 bases at J; junction bases unmatched: 3. The CDR3 DNA follows: TGTGCCAGCAGTTTAGGGACTAGCGGAATCAATGAGCAGTTCTTC. Translation: CASSLGTSGINEQFF.

J is TRBJ2-1 and V is TRBV15; no firm D call. Looked up from germline, CDR1 is LNHNV and CDR2 is YYDKDF (reference sequence). The CDR3 runs 14 residues. Trimming removed 3 bases at V and 1 base at J, with 7 bases between. CDR3 nucleotide sequence: TGTGCCACCAGCAGCGTCTGGTCCTACAATGAGCAGTTCTTC. It specifies CATSSVWSYNEQFF.

This clonotype was counted many times. V gene TRBV20-1 combines with J gene TRBJ2-7; 7 bases map to TRBD2. The J segment lost 4 bases and the V segment lost 4 bases, leaving 13 bases of the junction unmatched. CDR3 size: 15 residues. CDR1 and CDR2 (germline): DFQATT, SNEGSKA (reference sequence). The CDR3 DNA sequence: TGCAGTGCTATAGACCCGTTCGGCGGGGGTTACGAGCAGTACTTC. Protein product: CSAIDPFGGGYEQYF.

The sample holds many counts of this clonotype. The V and J genes are TRBV20-1 and TRBJ2-7; D perhaps matches TRBD2 (5 bases). Trimming took 7 bases from V and 4 from J, leaving 17 bases between them. Germline lookup yields CDR1 DFQATT and CDR2 SNEGSKA (reference sequence). This CDR3 comprises 13 residues. CDR3 sequence (DNA): TGCAGTGGCAGCGGACTTGGAATTTACGAGCAGTACTTC. As protein: CSGSGLGIYEQYF.

This clonotype was seen ten or more times. V is TRBV7-3 and J is TRBJ2-3; 9 positions match TRBD2. CDR1 SGHTA and CDR2 FQGTGA come from the germline V gene. The CDR3 runs to 16 residues. Losses at the gene ends were 1 base for V and 4 bases for J; bases not matched to a gene: 6. The CDR3 nucleotides are TGTGCCAGCAGCTTAAGGGGAGCGGGAGGCCCAGATACGCAGTATTTT. Amino acid sequence: CASSLRGAGGPDTQYF.